This TCR beta chain was sequenced during a study of CD8 T cells in Susac syndrome. Study observations and caveats: Susac-specific public clones in total CD8+ repertoires numbered sixteen; in CD8+ TEMRA repertoires, they numbered 5 or 6. Clonal CD8+ expansion in Susac was highest in TEMRA cells and active patients.

V gave up 2 bases and J gave up 4 bases, with 6 bases separating them. The CDR3 totals 14 residues. CDR1 and CDR2 (germline): MNHEY, SVGEGT. Random hexamers were used to reverse transcribe an amount of roughly 0.45 to 1 ug RNA. TCRdb processed the immunoSEQ multiplex PCR reads anew with MiXCR; each CDR3 protein has one entry. The top ten clones hold around 0.21% of a sample with about 120,000 distinct CDR3 sequences, more than 90% of them seen once. For this clonotype: The antigen remains unidentified.

CD8+ and CD4+ T cells circulating in blood were sequenced for TCR beta. Patients with Susac syndrome met the recently defined diagnostic criteria for definite or probable disease. The sequence was obtained from a human donor with Susac syndrome. The rearrangement links TRBV6-2 or TRBV6-3 to TRBJ2-6, with D hard to call. The sample comprised CD8+ T cells from PBMCs. CDR3 bases: TGTGCCAGCAGTTACCGAGAGGGGGCCAACGTCCTGACTTTC. Translation: CASSYREGANVLTF.